This T cell receptor delta chain was identified during a study of delta chain sequences of gamma delta T cells (TCRdb year 2017). As encoded in the germline V gene, CDR1 is GEAIGNYY while CDR2 is EKD. The CDR3 numbers 14 residues from cysteine through phenylalanine. Only CDR3 DNA remains: 42 bases, in frame from the first base. Comment on this clone: Its binding antigen is unknown. A read error is likely here: a far larger clone is one base away. This specimen includes other DNA sequences encoding the same CDR3.

Library creation used PCR. TCRdb records Illumina MiSeq as the sequencer. TCRdb called clones anew from the public reads via CATT; matching DNA rows were later pooled. This sample gives about 3,400 delta-chain clones in total; approximately 63% of them show up just once. Under 65% of the sample lies in the top ten. Input material: a tumor sample. Recombination linked TRDV2 to TRDJ1; a stretch of 8 junction bases matches TRDD3. The sequence was collected from a human donor with breast cancer. The nucleotide sequence reads TGTGCTTGTGATCGACTGGGGGGCACCGATAAACTCATCTTT. The translation is CACDRLGGTDKLIF.